This T cell receptor beta chain emerged from a study of blood T cells in healthy people across ages. This CDR3 has 13 amino acids. Looked up from germline, CDR1 is MNHEY and CDR2 is SMNVEV (reference sequence). Trimming took 2 bases from V and 4 from J, leaving 5 bases between them. This clonotype has just a few counts. The authors ran a second PCR of about 6 to 11 cycles using a sample-barcoded 5' primer and a J-beta primer mix. TCRdb re-derived calls from the 5' RACE reads in MiXCR, one entry per CDR3 protein. The sample has around 710,000 distinct CDR3 sequences; about 42% are singletons. V gene TRBV27 combines with J gene TRBJ2-2; D not resolved. This TCR was sampled from a woman aged 55 to 70 in good health. Sequenced: blood. The CDR3 here is CASSLKGTGELFF. CDR3 DNA: TGTGCCAGCAGTTTAAAGGGCACCGGGGAGCTGTTTTTT.